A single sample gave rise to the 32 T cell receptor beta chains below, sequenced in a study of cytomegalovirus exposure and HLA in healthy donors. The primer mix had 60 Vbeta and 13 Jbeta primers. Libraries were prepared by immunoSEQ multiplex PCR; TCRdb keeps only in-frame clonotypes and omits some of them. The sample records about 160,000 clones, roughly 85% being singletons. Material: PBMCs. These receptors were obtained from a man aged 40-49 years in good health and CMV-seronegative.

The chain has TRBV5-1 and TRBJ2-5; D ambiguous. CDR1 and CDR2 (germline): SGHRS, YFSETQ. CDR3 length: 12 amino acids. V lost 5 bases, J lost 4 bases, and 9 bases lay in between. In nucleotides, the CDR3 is TGCGCCAGCAGGAACCCCGGAGAGACCCAGTACTTC. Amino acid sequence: CASRNPGETQYF.

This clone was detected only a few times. The chain's CDR3 is CASSARGQGSSYEQYF. CDR3 DNA sequence: TGTGCCAGCAGCGCGCGGGGACAGGGGAGCTCCTACGAGCAGTACTTC. The chain has TRBV9 and TRBJ2-7; 10 bases agree with TRBD1. The CDR3 is 16 amino acids. Per germline, CDR1 SGDLS and CDR2 YYNGEE. V lost 3 bases and J lost 0; bases outside the gene matches: 6.

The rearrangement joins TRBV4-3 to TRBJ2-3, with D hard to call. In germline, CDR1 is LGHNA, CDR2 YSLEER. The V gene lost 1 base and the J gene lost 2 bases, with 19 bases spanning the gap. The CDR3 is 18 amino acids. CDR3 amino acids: CASSQAVLLLSTTDTQYF. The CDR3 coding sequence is TGCGCCAGCAGCCAAGCCGTACTCCTACTCTCTACCACAGATACGCAGTATTTT.

The CDR3 DNA reads as TGTGCCATCAGTGACCCGCAGCAACAGACCAACACCATATATTTT. Its protein product is CAISDPQQQTNTIYF. The genes are TRBV10-3 and TRBJ1-3; D remains ambiguous. This CDR3 has 15 residues. Trimming shortened V by 3 bases and J by 7 bases, and 16 bases separated the two germline ends. The germline V gene encodes CDR1 ENHRY and CDR2 SYGVKD.

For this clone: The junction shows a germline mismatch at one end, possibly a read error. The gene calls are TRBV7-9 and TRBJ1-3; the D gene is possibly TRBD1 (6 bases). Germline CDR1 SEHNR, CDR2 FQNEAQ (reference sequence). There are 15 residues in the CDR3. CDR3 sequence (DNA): TGTTCCAGCAGCCCAGGGGACAACTCTGGAAACACCATATATTTT. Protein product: CSSSPGDNSGNTIYF. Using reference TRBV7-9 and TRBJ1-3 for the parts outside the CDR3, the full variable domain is DTGVSQNPRHKITKRGQNVTFRCDPISEHNRLYWYRQTLGQGPEFLTYFQNEAQLEKSRLLSDRFSAERPKGSFSTLEIQRTEQGDSAMYLCSSSPGDNSGNTIYFGEGSWLTVV.

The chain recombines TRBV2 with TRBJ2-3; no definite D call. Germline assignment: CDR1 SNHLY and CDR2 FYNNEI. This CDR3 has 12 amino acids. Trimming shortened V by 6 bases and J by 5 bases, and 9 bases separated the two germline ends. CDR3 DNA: TGTGCCAGCAGCCCCCGGAGAGATACGCAGTATTTT. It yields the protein CASSPRRDTQYF.

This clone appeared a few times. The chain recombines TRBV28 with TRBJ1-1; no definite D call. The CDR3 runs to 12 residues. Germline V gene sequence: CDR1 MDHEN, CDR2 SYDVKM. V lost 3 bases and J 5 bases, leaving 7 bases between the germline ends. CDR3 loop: CASSLRVTEAFF. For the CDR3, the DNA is TGTGCCAGCAGTTTGAGGGTAACTGAAGCTTTCTTT.

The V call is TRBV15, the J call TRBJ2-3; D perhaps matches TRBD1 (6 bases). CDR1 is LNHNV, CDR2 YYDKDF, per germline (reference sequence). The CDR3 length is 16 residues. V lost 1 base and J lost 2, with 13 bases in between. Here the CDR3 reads CATSRGRGLDTDTQYF. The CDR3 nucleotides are TGTGCCACCAGCAGAGGAAGGGGGTTAGACACAGATACGCAGTATTTT.

In DNA, the CDR3 is TGTGCCAGCAGCTACGGAGGCCGAGGTTCACCCCTCCACTTT. It yields the protein CASSYGGRGSPLHF. This rearrangement joins TRBV6-5 to TRBJ1-6, with no clear D. The germline V and J ends were trimmed by 6 bases and 9 bases, with 15 bases remaining between them. The germline CDR1 and CDR2 sequences are MNHEY and SVGAGI. The CDR3 consists of 14 residues.

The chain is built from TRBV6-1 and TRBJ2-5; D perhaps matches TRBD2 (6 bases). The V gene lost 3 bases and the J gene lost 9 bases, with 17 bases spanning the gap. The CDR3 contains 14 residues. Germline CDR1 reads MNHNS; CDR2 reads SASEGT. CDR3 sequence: CASSDGAGWEAQYF. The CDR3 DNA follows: TGTGCCAGCAGTGATGGGGCAGGGTGGGAGGCCCAGTACTTC.

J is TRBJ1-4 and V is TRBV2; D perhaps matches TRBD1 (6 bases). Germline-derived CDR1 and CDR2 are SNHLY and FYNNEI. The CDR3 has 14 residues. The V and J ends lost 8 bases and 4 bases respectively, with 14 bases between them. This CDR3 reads CASPNRVSNEKLFF. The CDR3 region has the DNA TGTGCCAGCCCTAACAGGGTAAGTAATGAAAAACTGTTTTTT.

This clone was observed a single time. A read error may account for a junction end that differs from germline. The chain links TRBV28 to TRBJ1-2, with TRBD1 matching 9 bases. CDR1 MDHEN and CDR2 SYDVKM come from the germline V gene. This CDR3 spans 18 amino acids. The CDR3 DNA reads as TGTGCCAGCAGTCAACACGGGACAGGGCGTCCCTTGTCCTATGGCTACACCTTT. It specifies CASSQHGTGRPLSYGYTF.

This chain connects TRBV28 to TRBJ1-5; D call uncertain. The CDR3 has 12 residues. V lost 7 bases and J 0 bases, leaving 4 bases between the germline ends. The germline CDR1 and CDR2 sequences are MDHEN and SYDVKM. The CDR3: CASTYSNQPQHF. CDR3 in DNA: TGTGCCAGCACCTATAGCAATCAGCCCCAGCATTTT.

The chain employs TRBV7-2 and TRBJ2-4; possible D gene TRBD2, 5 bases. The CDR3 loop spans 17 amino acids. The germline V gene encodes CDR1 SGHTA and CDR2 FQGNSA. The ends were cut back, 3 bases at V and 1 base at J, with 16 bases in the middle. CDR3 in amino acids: CASSLEPSRRAKNIQYF. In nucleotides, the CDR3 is TGTGCCAGCAGCTTGGAACCTAGCCGTAGGGCCAAAAACATTCAGTACTTC.

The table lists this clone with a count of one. Written as DNA, the CDR3 is TGTGCCAGCAGCTTGGGGGCCGCCGGGCCCACAGATACGCAGTATTTT. It is translated as CASSLGAAGPTDTQYF. The J gene is TRBJ2-3, the V gene TRBV7-2; TRBD1 might be the D (6 bases). CDR3 length: 16 residues. V was pared by 3 bases and J by 2 bases, with 15 bases between. CDR1 is SGHTA and CDR2 is FQGNSA in the germline V gene. The full variable domain, with the rest looked up from reference TRBV7-2 and TRBJ2-3, is GAGVSQSPSNKVTEKGKDVELRCDPISGHTALYWYRQSLGQGLEFLIYFQGNSAPDKSGLPSDRFSAERTGGSVSTLTIQRTQQEDSAVYLCASSLGAAGPTDTQYFGPGTRLTVL.

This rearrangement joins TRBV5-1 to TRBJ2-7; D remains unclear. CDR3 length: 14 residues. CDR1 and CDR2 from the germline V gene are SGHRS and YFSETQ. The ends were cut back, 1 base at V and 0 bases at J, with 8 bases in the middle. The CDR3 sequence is CASSLLSHSYEQYF. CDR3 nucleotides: TGCGCCAGCAGCTTGCTTAGCCACTCCTACGAGCAGTACTTC.

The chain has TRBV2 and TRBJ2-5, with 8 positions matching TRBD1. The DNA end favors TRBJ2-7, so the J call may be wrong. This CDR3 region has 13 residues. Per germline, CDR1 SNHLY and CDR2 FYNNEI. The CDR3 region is CAGNRGRAYEQYF. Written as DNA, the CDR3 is TGTGCCGGAAACAGGGGGAGAGCCTACGAGCAGTACTTC.

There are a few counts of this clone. CDR3 sequence: CASSHAQGHEQFF. Written as DNA, the CDR3 is TGTGCCAGCAGTCACGCACAGGGCCATGAGCAGTTCTTC. This rearrangement joins TRBV6-5 to TRBJ2-1; a possible D gene is TRBD1 (6 bases). Germline lookup yields CDR1 MNHEY and CDR2 SVGAGI. The CDR3 consists of 13 residues. V was trimmed by 5 bases and J by 8 bases, leaving 13 bases between them.

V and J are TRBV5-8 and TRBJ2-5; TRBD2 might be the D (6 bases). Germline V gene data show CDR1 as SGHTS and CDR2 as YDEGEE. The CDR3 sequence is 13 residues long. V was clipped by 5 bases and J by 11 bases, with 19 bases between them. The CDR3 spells CASRSKAAGTQYF. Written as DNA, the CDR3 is TGTGCCAGCAGGTCCAAAGCGGCTGGGACTCAGTACTTC.

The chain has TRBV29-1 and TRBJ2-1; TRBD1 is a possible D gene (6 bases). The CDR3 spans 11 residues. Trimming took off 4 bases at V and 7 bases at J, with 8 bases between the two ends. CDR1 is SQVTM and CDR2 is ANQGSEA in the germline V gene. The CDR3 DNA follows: TGCAGCGTTGCAGGGGCAAATGAGCAGTTCTTC. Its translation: CSVAGANEQFF.

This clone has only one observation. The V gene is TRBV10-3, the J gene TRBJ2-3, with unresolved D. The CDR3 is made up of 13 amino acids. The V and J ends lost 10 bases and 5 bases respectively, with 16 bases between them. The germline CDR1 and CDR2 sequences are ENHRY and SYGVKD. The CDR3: CATGPDMGDTQYF. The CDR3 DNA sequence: TGTGCCACCGGCCCCGACATGGGAGATACGCAGTATTTT.

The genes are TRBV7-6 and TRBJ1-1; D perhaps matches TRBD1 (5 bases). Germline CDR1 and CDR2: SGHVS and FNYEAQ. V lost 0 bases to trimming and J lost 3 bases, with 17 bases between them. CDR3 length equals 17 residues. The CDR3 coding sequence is TGTGCCAGCAGCTTAGCGCGGGGGGGAAGGGCGGACACTGAAGCTTTCTTT. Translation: CASSLARGGRADTEAFF.

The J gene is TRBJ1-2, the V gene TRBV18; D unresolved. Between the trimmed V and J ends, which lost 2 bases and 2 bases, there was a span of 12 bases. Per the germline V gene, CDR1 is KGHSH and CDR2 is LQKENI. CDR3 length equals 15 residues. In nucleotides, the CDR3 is TGTGCCAGCTCACCAGCGGCGACCCCAAACTATGGCTACACCTTC. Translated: CASSPAATPNYGYTF.

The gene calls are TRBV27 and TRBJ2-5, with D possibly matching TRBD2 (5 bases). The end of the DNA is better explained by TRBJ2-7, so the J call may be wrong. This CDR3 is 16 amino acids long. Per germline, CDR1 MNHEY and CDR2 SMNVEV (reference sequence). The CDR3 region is CASSLSPGATGYEQYF. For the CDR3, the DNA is TGTGCCAGCAGTTTATCCCCAGGTGCCACGGGGTACGAGCAGTACTTC.

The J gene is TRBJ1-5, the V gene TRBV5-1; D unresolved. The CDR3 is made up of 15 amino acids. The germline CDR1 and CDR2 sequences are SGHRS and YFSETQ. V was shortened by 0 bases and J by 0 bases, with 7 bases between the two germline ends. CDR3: CASSLAGNSNQPQHF. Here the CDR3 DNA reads TGCGCCAGCAGCTTGGCCGGGAATAGCAATCAGCCCCAGCATTTT.

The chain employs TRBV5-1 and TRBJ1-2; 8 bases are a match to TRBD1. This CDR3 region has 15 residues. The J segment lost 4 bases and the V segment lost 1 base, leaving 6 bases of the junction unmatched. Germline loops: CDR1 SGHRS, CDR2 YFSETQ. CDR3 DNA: TGCGCCAGCAGCTTGTCCCTGGACAGGGTCTATGGCTACACCTTC. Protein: CASSLSLDRVYGYTF.

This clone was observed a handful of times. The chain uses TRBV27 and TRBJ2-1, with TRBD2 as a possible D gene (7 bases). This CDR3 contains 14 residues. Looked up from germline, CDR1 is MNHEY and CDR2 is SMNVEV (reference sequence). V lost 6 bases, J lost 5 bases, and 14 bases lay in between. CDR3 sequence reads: CASSWGRDNNEQFF. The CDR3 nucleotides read TGTGCCAGCAGCTGGGGGAGGGACAACAATGAGCAGTTCTTC.

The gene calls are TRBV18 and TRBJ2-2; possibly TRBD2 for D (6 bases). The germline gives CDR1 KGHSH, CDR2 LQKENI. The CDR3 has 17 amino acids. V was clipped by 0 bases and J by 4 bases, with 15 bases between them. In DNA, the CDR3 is TGTGCCAGCTCACCACCCGGGACGGGGAGGTCCACCGGGGAGCTGTTTTTT. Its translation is CASSPPGTGRSTGELFF.

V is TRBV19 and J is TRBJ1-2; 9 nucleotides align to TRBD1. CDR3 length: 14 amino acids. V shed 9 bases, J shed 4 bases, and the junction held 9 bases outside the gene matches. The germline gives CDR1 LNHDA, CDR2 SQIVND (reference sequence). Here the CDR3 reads CASRMTGGIYGYTF. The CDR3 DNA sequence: TGTGCCAGCAGGATGACAGGGGGTATCTATGGCTACACCTTC.

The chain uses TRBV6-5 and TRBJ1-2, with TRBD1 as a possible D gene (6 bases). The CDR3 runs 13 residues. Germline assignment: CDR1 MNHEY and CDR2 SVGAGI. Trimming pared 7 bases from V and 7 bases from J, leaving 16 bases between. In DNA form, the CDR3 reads TGTGCCAGCACCACAGGGACGCACGCTGGCTACACCTTC. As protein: CASTTGTHAGYTF.

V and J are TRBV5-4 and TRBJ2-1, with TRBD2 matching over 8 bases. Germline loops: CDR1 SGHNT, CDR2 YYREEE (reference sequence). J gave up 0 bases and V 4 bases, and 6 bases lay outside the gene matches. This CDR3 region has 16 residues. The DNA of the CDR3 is TGTGCCAGCAGCACTGGGACTAGTTTCTCCTACAATGAGCAGTTCTTC. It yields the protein CASSTGTSFSYNEQFF.

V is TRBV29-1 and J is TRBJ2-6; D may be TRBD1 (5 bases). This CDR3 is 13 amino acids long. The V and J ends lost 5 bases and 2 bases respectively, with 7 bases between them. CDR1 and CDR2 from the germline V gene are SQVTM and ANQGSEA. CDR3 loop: CSVRQPGANVLTF. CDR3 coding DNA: TGCAGCGTTCGACAGCCTGGGGCCAACGTCCTGACTTTC.